This entry lists 12 T cell receptor beta chains sequenced from one sample in a study of T-cell memory formation after mild COVID-19. Using its own MiXCR run on the 5' RACE reads, TCRdb lists one record per CDR3 protein. The sample has about 250,000 distinct CDR3 sequences, about 17% seen once; the top ten hold 3% to 4.5%. Sample: PBMCs or a T cell subset sorted from them (not recorded which). The receptors originated from a man between 18 and 35 years old who had mild COVID-19 (a few samples of this study predate the infection). Cell type and time point are not known.

The sample holds a few counts of this clonotype. The chain employs TRBV7-2 and TRBJ1-5, with 7 bases lining up with TRBD1. CDR1 is SGHTA and CDR2 is FQGNSA in the germline V gene. Trimming cost V 2 bases and J 7 bases; bases outside gene matches: 8. The CDR3 runs to 15 residues. The CDR3 sequence: CASSLTPTGRQPQHF. CDR3 coding DNA: TGTGCCAGCAGCTTAACCCCGACAGGGAGGCAGCCCCAGCATTTT.

The sample holds one count of this clonotype. The rearrangement joins TRBV28 to TRBJ1-1, with unresolved D. CDR1 and CDR2 from the germline V gene are MDHEN and SYDVKM. CDR3 length: 15 residues. V gave up 6 bases and J gave up 1 base, with 15 bases separating them. CDR3 loop: CASSSAGMSNTEAFF. DNA of the CDR3: TGTGCCAGCAGCTCTGCGGGGATGTCGAACACTGAAGCTTTCTTT.

This clonotype appeared a few times. The V call is TRBV20-1, the J call TRBJ2-7; the match to TRBD2 covers 7 bases. The germline CDR1 and CDR2 sequences are DFQATT and SNEGSKA (reference sequence). The CDR3 totals 14 residues. V shed 0 bases, J shed 2 bases, and the junction held 4 bases outside the gene matches. The CDR3, as DNA: TGCAGTGCTAGAGAGGCCGGGGGGACCTACGAGCAGTACTTC. Its protein is CSAREAGGTYEQYF.

The genes are TRBV6-5 and TRBJ2-4; the D gene is possibly TRBD1 (5 bases). The CDR3 has 14 residues. Deletions cut 10 bases from V and 5 bases from J, with 18 bases between. Germline V gene lookup returns CDR1 MNHEY and CDR2 SVGAGI. The CDR3 sequence: CATRKDMSQNIQYF. The CDR3 DNA follows: TGTGCCACTCGTAAGGACATGTCTCAAAACATTCAGTACTTC.

In this sample, this clonotype turned up a few times. The chain uses TRBV29-1 and TRBJ2-1; D call uncertain. CDR3 length: 12 residues. With 5 bases removed from V and 9 bases from J, the gap between germline ends came to 14 bases. The germline V gene has CDR1 SQVTM and CDR2 ANQGSEA. The CDR3 spells CSVRLGHSEQFF. In nucleotides, the CDR3 is TGCAGCGTTCGGTTGGGTCACAGTGAGCAGTTCTTC.

Only a few counts were recorded for this clonotype. The chain carries TRBV29-1 and TRBJ2-5; D is unclear. The CDR3 is made up of 12 amino acids. V was shortened by 4 bases and J by 5 bases, with 11 bases between the two germline ends. In germline, CDR1 is SQVTM, CDR2 ANQGSEA. The CDR3 reads CSVGTPRETQYF. CDR3 sequence (DNA): TGCAGCGTTGGGACCCCCCGGGAGACCCAGTACTTC.

This clonotype occurred a few times. The rearrangement links TRBV7-9 to TRBJ1-2, with D possibly being TRBD1 (5 bases). V lost 5 bases and J 6 bases, leaving 16 bases between the germline ends. Germline CDR1 SEHNR, CDR2 FQNEAQ (reference sequence). The CDR3 is 14 amino acids. CDR3 residues: CASSRGEGLDGYTF. CDR3 coding DNA: TGTGCCAGCAGCCGGGGGGAGGGGCTCGATGGCTACACCTTC.

The chain couples TRBV11-2 to TRBJ2-5, with a weak D call TRBD2 (5 bases). Germline CDR1 reads SGHAT; CDR2 reads FQNNGV. Trimming pared 6 bases from V and 3 bases from J, leaving 14 bases between. This CDR3 is 14 amino acids long. The CDR3 here is CASRHGLEEETQYF. The CDR3 DNA is TGTGCCAGCAGGCATGGACTCGAGGAAGAGACCCAGTACTTC.

This clonotype was seen a handful of times. This sequence joins TRBV5-1 and TRBJ2-7; 8 nucleotides align to TRBD1. The CDR3 contains 13 residues. Germline assignment: CDR1 SGHRS and CDR2 YFSETQ. J was trimmed by 4 bases and V by 4 bases; bases with no gene match: 4. Written as DNA, the CDR3 is TGCGCCAGCAGCGCGGGACAGGTATACGAGCAGTACTTC. Protein: CASSAGQVYEQYF. Variable domain in full (rest from reference TRBV5-1 and TRBJ2-7): KAGVTQTPRYLIKTRGQQVTLSCSPISGHRSVSWYQQTPGQGLQFLFEYFSETQRNKGNFPGRFSGRQFSNSRSEMNVSTLELGDSALYLCASSAGQVYEQYFGPGTRLTVT.

Points on this clonotype: Because it lacks the conserved phenylalanine or tryptophan at the end, this CDR3 is likely a read error. The DNA is left out, because the CDR3 cannot be placed on it with certainty; the CDR3 is given as TCRdb lists it. The chain joins TRBV30 to TRBJ2-4; TRBD1 is the table's D call and was not checked against the DNA. Germline V gene lookup returns CDR1 GTSNPN and CDR2 SVGIG (reference sequence). The CDR3 region is 13 residues in length, termini included. Here the CDR3 reads CAWSVPHPGQGDL.

The sample holds many counts of this clonotype. The chain employs TRBV7-2 and TRBJ2-5, with 8 positions matching TRBD2. The CDR3 loop spans 13 amino acids. Germline values: CDR1 SGHTA, CDR2 FQGNSA. The ends lost 8 bases at V and 5 bases at J; junction bases unmatched: 7. CDR3 in amino acids: CASSNGGVETQYF. Written as DNA, the CDR3 is TGTGCCAGCTCGAACGGGGGGGTGGAGACCCAGTACTTC. Full variable domain (outside the CDR3, taken from reference TRBV7-2 and TRBJ2-5): GAGVSQSPSNKVTEKGKDVELRCDPISGHTALYWYRQSLGQGLEFLIYFQGNSAPDKSGLPSDRFSAERTGGSVSTLTIQRTQQEDSAVYLCASSNGGVETQYFGPGTRLLVL.

This clonotype was observed a handful of times. The chain uses TRBV2 and TRBJ2-5; 7 nucleotides match TRBD2. CDR3 length: 14 residues. Germline CDR1 SNHLY, CDR2 FYNNEI. Losses at the gene ends were 4 bases for V and 1 base for J; bases not matched to a gene: 3. The CDR3 spells CASSAVAGQETQYF. The CDR3 DNA reads TGTGCCAGCAGTGCCGTAGCGGGCCAAGAGACCCAGTACTTC.